This T cell receptor beta chain was identified during a study of healthy donors' naive CD4 and CD8 T cells. Concerning this clonotype: What it recognizes is unknown.

Each TCR library used 400 to 600 ng of total RNA and a linear amplification protocol. TCRdb processed the reads anew with MiXCR; each CDR3 protein has one entry. The sample carries approximately 200,000 distinct CDR3 sequences, about four fifths recorded once. Sorting defined naive CD4+ as CD4+CD8-CD45RO-CD45RA+ and naive CD8+ as CD8+CD4-CD45RA+CD27bright. The CDR3 runs to 13 residues. CDR1 and CDR2 (germline): LNHDA, SQIVND (reference sequence). V gave up 6 bases and J gave up 3 bases, with 10 bases separating them. Notes on the study in general: A reported CD4+/CD8+ bias affected most V and J genes in naive cells. Alpha and beta chains were sequenced in bulk without pairing.

This clonotype originated in a pool of human donors in good health; the sample pools cells from several healthy donors. This chain joins TRBV19 and TRBJ2-3; possible D gene TRBD2, 5 bases. Sequences were obtained from naive CD4+ and CD8+ T cells sorted from blood, pooled from several donors. The CDR3 protein is CASREPGTDTQYF. The DNA of the CDR3 is TGTGCCAGTAGGGAACCGGGGACAGATACGCAGTATTTT.